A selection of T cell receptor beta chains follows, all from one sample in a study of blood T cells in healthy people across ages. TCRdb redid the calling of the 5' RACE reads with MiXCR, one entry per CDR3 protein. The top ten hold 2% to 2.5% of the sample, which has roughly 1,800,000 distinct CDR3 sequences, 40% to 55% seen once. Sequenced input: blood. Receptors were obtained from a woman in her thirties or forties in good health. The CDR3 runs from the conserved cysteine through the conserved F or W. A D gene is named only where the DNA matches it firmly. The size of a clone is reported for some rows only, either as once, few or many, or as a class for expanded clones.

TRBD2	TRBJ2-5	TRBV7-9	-	CASGLGPSGGETQYF	TGTGCCAGCGGCTTAGGGCCTAGCGGCGGGGAGACCCAGTACTTC
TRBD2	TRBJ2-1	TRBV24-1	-	CATSDPSGRGSYNEQFF	TGTGCCACCAGTGACCCTAGCGGAAGGGGCTCCTACAATGAGCAGTTCTTC
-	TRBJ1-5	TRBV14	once	CASSPGRRLGLYNQPQHF	TGTGCCAGCAGCCCCGGGAGGAGGTTGGGGCTTTACAATCAGCCCCAGCATTTT
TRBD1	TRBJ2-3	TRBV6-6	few	CASSYSIVTGDEQYF	TGTGCCAGCAGTTACTCGATAGTGACAGGGGATGAGCAGTATTTT
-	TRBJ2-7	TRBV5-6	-	CASSPPKGWGEQYF	TGTGCCAGCAGCCCTCCCAAGGGATGGGGGGAGCAGTACTTC
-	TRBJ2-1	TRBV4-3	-	CASSQGLSIYNEQFF	TGCGCCAGCAGCCAGGGGCTGTCGATTTACAATGAGCAGTTCTTC
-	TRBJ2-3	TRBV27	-	CASSLIQGSTDTQYF	TGTGCCAGCAGTTTAATACAGGGTAGCACAGATACGCAGTATTTT
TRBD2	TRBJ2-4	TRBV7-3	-	CASSLAGGVQYF	TGTGCCAGCAGCTTAGCGGGGGGGGTTCAGTACTTC
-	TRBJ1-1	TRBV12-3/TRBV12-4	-	CASSYTGRATEAFF	TGTGCCAGCAGTTATACAGGGAGAGCCACTGAAGCTTTCTTT
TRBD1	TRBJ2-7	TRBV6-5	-	CASSFYRGRSLYEQYF	TGTGCCAGCAGTTTCTACAGGGGCCGATCTCTTTACGAGCAGTACTTC
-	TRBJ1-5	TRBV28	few	CASSTQAFNQPQHF	TGTGCCAGCAGTACACAGGCGTTCAATCAGCCCCAGCATTTT
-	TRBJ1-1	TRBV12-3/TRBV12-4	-	CASLPEGGWKAFF	TGTGCCAGCCTTCCCGAGGGGGGATGGAAAGCTTTCTTT
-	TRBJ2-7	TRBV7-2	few	CASRYTGEAREQYF	TGTGCCAGCAGGTATACAGGTGAAGCGCGCGAGCAGTACTTC
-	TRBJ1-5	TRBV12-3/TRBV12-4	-	CASSSGGNRPQHF	TGTGCCAGCAGTTCTGGGGGCAATCGGCCCCAGCATTTT
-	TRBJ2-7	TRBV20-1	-	CSARGEGPTGYEQYF	TGCAGTGCTAGGGGCGAAGGACCGACCGGGTACGAGCAGTACTTC
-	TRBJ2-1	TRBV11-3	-	CASSLGGQINNEQFF	TGTGCCAGCAGCTTAGGTGGGCAGATAAACAATGAGCAGTTCTTC
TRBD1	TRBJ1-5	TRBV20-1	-	CSARQGDQPQHF	TGCAGTGCCCGACAGGGCGATCAGCCCCAGCATTTT
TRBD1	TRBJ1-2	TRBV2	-	CASRAGGNYGYAF	TGTGCCAGCAGGGCAGGGGGTAACTATGGCTACGCCTTC
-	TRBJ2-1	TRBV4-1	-	CASSQGRPLSCNEQFF	TGCGCCAGCAGCCAAGGAAGACCCCTCTCCTGCAATGAGCAGTTCTTC
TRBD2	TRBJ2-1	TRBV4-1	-	CASSQGPTSGGLNEQFF	TGCGCCAGCAGCCAAGGGCCCACTAGCGGGGGGTTGAATGAGCAGTTCTTC
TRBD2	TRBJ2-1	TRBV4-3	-	CASSQEAGGPYEQFF	TGCGCCAGCAGCCAAGAAGCGGGGGGGCCGTATGAGCAGTTCTTC
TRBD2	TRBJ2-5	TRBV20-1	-	CSARSSSGISRETQYF	TGCAGTGCTAGATCGTCTAGCGGGATATCCCGAGAGACCCAGTACTTC
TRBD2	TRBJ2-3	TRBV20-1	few	CSAPRAGGANTDTQYF	TGCAGTGCGCCCCGGGCGGGAGGGGCTAACACAGATACGCAGTATTTT
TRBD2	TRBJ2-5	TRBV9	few	CASSTGLAGGYTQETQYF	TGTGCCAGCAGCACCGGACTAGCGGGGGGGTATACTCAAGAGACCCAGTACTTC
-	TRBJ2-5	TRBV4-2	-	CASSQEAADRETQYF	TGTGCCAGCAGCCAAGAAGCGGCGGATCGGGAGACCCAGTACTTC